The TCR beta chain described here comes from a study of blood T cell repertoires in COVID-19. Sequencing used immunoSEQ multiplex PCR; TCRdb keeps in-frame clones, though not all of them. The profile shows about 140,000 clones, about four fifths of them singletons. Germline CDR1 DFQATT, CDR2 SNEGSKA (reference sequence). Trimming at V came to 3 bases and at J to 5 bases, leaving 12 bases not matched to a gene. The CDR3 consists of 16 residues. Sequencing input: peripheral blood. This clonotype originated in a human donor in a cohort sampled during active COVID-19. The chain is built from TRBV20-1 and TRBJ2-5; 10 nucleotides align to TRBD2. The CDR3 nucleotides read TGCAGTGCTAGTGTCGTAGCGGGAGGACCCTACGAGACCCAGTACTTC. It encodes CSASVVAGGPYETQYF.